The 5 T cell receptor beta chains in this list originate from one sample, sequenced in a study of monozygotic twins with inflammatory bowel disease. Using the 5' RACE reads, TCRdb records one entry per CDR3 protein without DNA. In total, the table holds around 410,000 distinct CDR3 sequences. Sequenced: blood. These receptors all stem from a human donor with ulcerative colitis or Crohn's disease, or a healthy co-twin of an affected twin (not recorded which).

The chain couples TRBV12-3 or TRBV12-4 to TRBJ2-7; TCRdb outputs TRBD2, but without DNA this stays unchecked. The CDR3 sequence is 15 residues long. CDR3 amino acids: CATNLGLAGTNEQYF.

The rearrangement uses TRBV5-1 and TRBJ2-2; the D call from TCRdb, TRBD1, cannot be confirmed without DNA. The CDR3 has 16 residues. Germline lookup yields CDR1 SGHRS and CDR2 YFSETQ. CDR3 residues: CASSTRDSLTTGELFF.

The chain joins TRBV7-2 to TRBJ2-5; TCRdb calls TRBD1, which cannot be checked without DNA. Germline assignment: CDR1 SGHTA and CDR2 FQGNSA. The CDR3 is made up of 15 amino acids. The CDR3 sequence: CASSLEGLIKETQYF.

The chain links TRBV18 to TRBJ2-5; TCRdb lists TRBD2, though no DNA is available to test this call. CDR1 KGHSH and CDR2 LQKENI come from the germline V gene. The CDR3 runs to 16 residues. The CDR3 protein is CASSPPSSGDQETQYF. Drawing the rest from reference TRBV18 and TRBJ2-5, the complete variable domain is NAGVMQNPRHLVRRRGQEARLRCSPMKGHSHVYWYRQLPEEGLKFMVYLQKENIIDESGMPKERFSAEFPKEGPSILRIQQVVRGDSAAYFCASSPPSSGDQETQYFGPGTRLLVL.

The chain is built from TRBV2 and TRBJ2-3; the D call of TRBD1 rests on TCRdb alone, since no DNA is present to check it. CDR1 and CDR2 (germline): SNHLY, FYNNEI. This CDR3 has 11 residues. The CDR3 reads CASGPQDTQYF.